This entry describes one T cell receptor (beta chain). The antigen remains undetermined. The sample comes from a study of post-analysis software for immune sequencing data. Study conclusions and caveats: Patients showed TRBV5-6, TRBV5-1 and TRBV20-1 among roughly 5 TRBV segments more frequent than in controls. Multiple sclerosis was associated with a significant reduction in normalized Chao1 diversity relative to controls.

In germline, CDR1 is LGHDT, CDR2 YNNKEL (reference sequence). This CDR3 comprises 15 residues. Trimming at V came to 1 base and at J to 5 bases, leaving 4 bases not matched to a gene. Carried by the TCR beta cDNA libraries were unique molecular identifiers. Each batch of about 0.95 to 11 million T cells produced 490,000 or so cDNA molecules. TCRdb fed the PCR reads into MiXCR, producing one record per CDR3 protein. The repertoire consists of 450,000 or so distinct CDR3 sequences, with over 35% occurring once and the leading ten covering about 12%. The specimen was blood. The chain couples TRBV3-1 to TRBJ2-3, with 9 bases matching TRBD2. The receptor comes from a girl between 10 and 17 years old with multiple sclerosis. In DNA form, the CDR3 reads TGTGCCAGCAGCCAAGGCGCAGCGGGGGGAGATACGCAGTATTTT. Translation gives CASSQGAAGGDTQYF.